A selection of T cell receptor beta chains follows, all from one sample in a study of blood T cell repertoires in COVID-19. The method was immunoSEQ multiplex PCR; TCRdb's version includes in-frame clones alone and lacks a portion of them. The sample has about 310,000 clones, about nine tenths seen once. The sample was peripheral blood. These receptors originate from a man between 18 and 35 years old with active or convalescent COVID-19. The conserved cysteine and the conserved F or W are not part of the CDR3 here. Where a row states a size, it is once, few, many or the class of an expanded clone; other rows omit it.

CDR3: ASSSYGQGDEKLF; size: NA; J: TRBJ1-4; V: TRBV7-9
CDR3: ASSSLTGGAYEQY; size: NA; J: TRBJ2-7; V: TRBV28
CDR3: ASSPGTGTYNEQF; size: NA; J: TRBJ2-1; V: TRBV5-5
CDR3: ASSEPPGLDSYEQY; size: NA; J: TRBJ2-7; V: TRBV6-1
CDR3: ASSASDRGDHTGELF; size: NA; J: TRBJ2-2; V: TRBV9
CDR3: ASSNRGRPDTQY; size: NA; J: TRBJ2-3; V: TRBV7-9
CDR3: ASSTTGANYNEQF; size: NA; J: TRBJ2-1; V: TRBV6-5
CDR3: ASSLVGYEKLF; size: NA; J: TRBJ1-4; V: TRBV7-9
CDR3: ATSRVSAQGTEAF; size: NA; J: TRBJ1-1; V: TRBV15
CDR3: ASRSNYEQY; size: NA; J: TRBJ2-7; V: TRBV6-5
CDR3: ASKEGGDTEAF; size: NA; J: TRBJ1-1; V: TRBV11-3
CDR3: ASSLTGRQETQY; size: NA; J: TRBJ2-5; V: TRBV5-1
CDR3: ASSPSVAGGHEQY; size: NA; J: TRBJ2-7; V: TRBV27
CDR3: ASSLQGSNEKLF; size: NA; J: TRBJ1-4; V: TRBV27
CDR3: ASSQGLGGGPNQPQH; size: NA; J: TRBJ1-5; V: TRBV4-1
CDR3: ASSQHTGTRVETQY; size: NA; J: TRBJ2-5; V: TRBV3-1/TRBV3-2
CDR3: ASSPGMANTEAF; size: NA; J: TRBJ1-1; V: TRBV27
CDR3: ASSLFGSSGRAIFHEQY; size: NA; J: TRBJ2-7; V: TRBV27
CDR3: ASSTGGENTEAF; size: NA; J: TRBJ1-1; V: TRBV5-1
CDR3: ASSPGQGYQPQH; size: NA; J: TRBJ1-5; V: TRBV19
CDR3: ASSFMDRQETQY; size: few; J: TRBJ2-5; V: TRBV5-1
CDR3: ASSYSGQIRIGYT; size: NA; J: TRBJ1-2; V: TRBV6-6
CDR3: AISVLAGYNEQF; size: NA; J: TRBJ2-1; V: TRBV10-3
CDR3: ASSTGLAGIYEQY; size: NA; J: TRBJ2-7; V: TRBV6-5
CDR3: ASRKSGILAKNIQY; size: NA; J: TRBJ2-4; V: TRBV7-2
CDR3: ASSQAAGKPFSYEQY; size: NA; J: TRBJ2-7; V: TRBV3-1/TRBV3-2
CDR3: ATSDSSFSGGGYT; size: few; J: TRBJ1-2; V: TRBV24-1
CDR3: ASSHERDSYYEQY; size: NA; J: TRBJ2-7; V: TRBV4-1
CDR3: ASSTRTGREKLF; size: NA; J: TRBJ1-4; V: TRBV28